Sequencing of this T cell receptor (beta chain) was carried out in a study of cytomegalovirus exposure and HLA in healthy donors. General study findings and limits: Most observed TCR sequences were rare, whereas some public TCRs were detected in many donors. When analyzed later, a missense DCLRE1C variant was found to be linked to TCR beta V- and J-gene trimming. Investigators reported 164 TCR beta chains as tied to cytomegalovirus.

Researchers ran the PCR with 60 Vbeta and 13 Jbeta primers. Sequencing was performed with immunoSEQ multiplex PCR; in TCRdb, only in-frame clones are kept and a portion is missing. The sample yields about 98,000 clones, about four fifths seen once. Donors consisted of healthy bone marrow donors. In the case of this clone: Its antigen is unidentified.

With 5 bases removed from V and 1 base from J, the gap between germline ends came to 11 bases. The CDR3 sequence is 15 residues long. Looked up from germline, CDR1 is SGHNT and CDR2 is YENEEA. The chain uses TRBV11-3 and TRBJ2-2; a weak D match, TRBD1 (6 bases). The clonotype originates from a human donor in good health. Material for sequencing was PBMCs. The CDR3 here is CASSISTGNTGELFF. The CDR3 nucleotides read TGTGCCAGCAGCATCTCGACAGGGAACACCGGGGAGCTGTTTTTT. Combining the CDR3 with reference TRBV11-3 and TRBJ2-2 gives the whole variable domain EAGVVQSPRYKIIEKKQPVAFWCNPISGHNTLYWYLQNLGQGPELLIRYENEEAVDDSQLPKDRFSAERLKGVDSTLKIQPAELGDSAVYLCASSISTGNTGELFFGEGSRLTVL.